Sequencing of this TCR beta chain was carried out in a study of PD-1 blockade in classical Hodgkin lymphoma. Here immunoSEQ multiplex PCR was the method, and the copy in TCRdb shows in-frame clones only, minus some. Among 30,000 or so clones listed, approximately 92% were seen once. Overall study findings and caveats: Why repertoires differed is undefined; disease activity or prior therapy possibly contributed. Compared with healthy donors, newly diagnosed patients reportedly showed lower baseline TCR diversity.

No patient escaped relapse after autologous stem cell transplantation, and brentuximab vedotin exposure varied. Thawed PBMCs were the source of CD4+ T cells, purified by magnetic negative selection. Germline assignment: CDR1 PRHDT and CDR2 FYEKMQ (reference sequence). Losses at the gene ends were 5 bases for V and 3 bases for J; bases not matched to a gene: 6. The CDR3 sequence is 16 residues long. To note about this clone: Its matching antigen is unknown.

The chain employs TRBV13 and TRBJ2-7; TRBD2 agrees at 14 bases. The sequence came from a human donor with classical Hodgkin lymphoma. The sample in question was CD4+ T cells from blood, obtained at baseline. The CDR3 DNA follows: TGTGCCAGCAGCACCGCGGGACTAGCGGGAGTCTACGAGCAGTACTTC. Residues: CASSTAGLAGVYEQYF.